This TCR beta chain was obtained from a study of T cell changes during pregnancy in multiple sclerosis. Profiling relied on immunoSEQ multiplex PCR, and the TCRdb table lists in-frame clones only, not all of them. Found here are about 64,000 clones, 90% of them singletons; the top ten hold about 2%. The ends were cut back, 0 bases at V and 3 bases at J, with 5 bases in the middle. The CDR3 has 13 residues. The germline V gene has CDR1 GTSNPN and CDR2 SVGIG (reference sequence). The chain joins TRBV30 to TRBJ2-2; D remains unclear. This material consisted of peripheral blood, taken in the second trimester of pregnancy. The origin of this receptor is a female donor in good health, enrolled as a control in a pregnancy study. CDR3 in amino acids: CAWSVIDTGELFF. DNA for the CDR3: TGTGCCTGGAGTGTAATAGACACCGGGGAGCTGTTTTTT.